The 2 T cell receptor beta chains below were found in one sample sequenced in a study of T cells in Graves' hyperthyroidism and ophthalmopathy. There were TCR beta CDR3 regions amplified from RNA transcripts. Using the HTBI primer set, a first-round RT-PCR was run on the TCR CDR3. A single record per CDR3 protein comes from TCRdb applying MiXCR to the multiplex PCR reads. The sample shows about 740,000 distinct CDR3 sequences, around 15% of them seen only once. Specimen: blood. All receptors come from a woman aged 18 to 35 with Graves' hyperthyroidism.

This clonotype occurred many times. The J gene is TRBJ2-7, the V gene TRBV20-1; 10 bases are a match to TRBD2. The germline gives CDR1 DFQATT, CDR2 SNEGSKA (reference sequence). With V trimmed by 1 base and J by 4 bases, 19 bases remained unmatched. This CDR3 comprises 19 residues. In DNA form, the CDR3 reads TGCAGTGCTAGAGGGAAGGGGCCTAGCGGGAGCCCCCTCCCATACGAGCAGTACTTC. Protein product: CSARGKGPSGSPLPYEQYF.

As regards this clonotype: Given a much more abundant clone one base away, this may be a read error. The rearrangement uses TRBV7-6 and TRBJ2-1, with D unresolved. With the DNA end fitting TRBJ2-7 better, the J assignment may be wrong. This CDR3 has 18 amino acids. The germline CDR1 and CDR2 sequences are SGHVS and FNYEAQ. This chain's CDR3 is CASSFQVKRLSSYNEQYF. Written as DNA, the CDR3 is TGTGCCAGCAGCTTCCAGGTGAAGCGTTTGAGCTCCTACAATGAGCAGTACTTC.